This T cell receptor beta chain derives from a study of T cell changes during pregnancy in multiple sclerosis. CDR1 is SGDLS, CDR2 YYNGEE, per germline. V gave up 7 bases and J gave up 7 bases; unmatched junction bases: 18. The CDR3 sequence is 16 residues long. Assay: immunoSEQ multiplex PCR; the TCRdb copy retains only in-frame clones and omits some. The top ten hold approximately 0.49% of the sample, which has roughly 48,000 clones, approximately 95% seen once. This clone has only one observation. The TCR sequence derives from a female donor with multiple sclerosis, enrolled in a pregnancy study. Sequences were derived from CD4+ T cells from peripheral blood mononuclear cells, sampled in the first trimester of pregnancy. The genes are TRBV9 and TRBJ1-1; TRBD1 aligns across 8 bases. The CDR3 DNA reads TGTGCCAGCGGACCCCAGGGGGCCGTCAAAAACGGTGAAGCTTTCTTT. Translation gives CASGPQGAVKNGEAFF.